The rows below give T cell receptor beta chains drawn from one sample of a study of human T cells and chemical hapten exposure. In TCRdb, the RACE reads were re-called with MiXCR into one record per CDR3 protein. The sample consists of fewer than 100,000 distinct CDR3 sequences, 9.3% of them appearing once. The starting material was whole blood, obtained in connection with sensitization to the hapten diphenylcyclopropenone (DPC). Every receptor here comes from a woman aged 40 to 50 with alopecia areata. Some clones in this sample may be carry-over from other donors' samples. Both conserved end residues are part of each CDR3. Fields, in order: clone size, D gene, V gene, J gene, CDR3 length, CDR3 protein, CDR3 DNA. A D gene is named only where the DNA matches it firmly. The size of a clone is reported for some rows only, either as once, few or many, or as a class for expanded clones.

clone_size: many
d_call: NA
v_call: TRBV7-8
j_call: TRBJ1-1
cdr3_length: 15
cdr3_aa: CASSSWSTEEHEAFF
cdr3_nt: TGTGCCAGCAGCTCCTGGTCGACAGAAGAACATGAAGCTTTCTTT

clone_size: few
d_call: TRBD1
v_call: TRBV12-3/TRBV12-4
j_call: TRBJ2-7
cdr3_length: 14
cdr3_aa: CASSQQGRIGEQYF
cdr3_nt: TGTGCCAGCAGTCAACAGGGGCGCATAGGCGAGCAGTACTTC

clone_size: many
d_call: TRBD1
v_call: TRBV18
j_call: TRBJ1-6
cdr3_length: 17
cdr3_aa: CASSPISDRAKDSPLHF
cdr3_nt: TGTGCCAGCTCACCAATATCGGACAGGGCTAAGGATTCACCCCTCCACTTT

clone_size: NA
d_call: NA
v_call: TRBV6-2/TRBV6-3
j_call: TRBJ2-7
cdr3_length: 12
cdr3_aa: CASSYLSGEQYF
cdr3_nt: TGTGCCAGCAGTTACCTATCGGGCGAGCAGTACTTC

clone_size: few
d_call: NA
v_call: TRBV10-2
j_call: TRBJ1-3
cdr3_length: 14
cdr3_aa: CASSEQGSGNTIYF
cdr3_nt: TGCGCCAGCAGTGAGCAGGGCTCTGGAAACACCATATATTTT

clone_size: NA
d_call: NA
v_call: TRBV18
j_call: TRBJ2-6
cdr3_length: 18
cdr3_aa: CASSPQQGLTSGANVLTF
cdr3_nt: TGTGCCAGCTCACCTCAACAGGGATTGACTTCTGGGGCCAACGTCCTGACTTTC

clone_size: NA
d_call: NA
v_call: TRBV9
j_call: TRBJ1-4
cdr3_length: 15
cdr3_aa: CASSVGTTFNEKLFF
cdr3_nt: TGTGCCAGCAGCGTAGGGACAACTTTTAATGAAAAACTGTTTTTT

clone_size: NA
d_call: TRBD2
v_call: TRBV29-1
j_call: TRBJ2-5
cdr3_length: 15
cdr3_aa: CSVEALAGARETQYF
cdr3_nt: TGCAGCGTTGAGGCGTTAGCGGGAGCTCGAGAGACCCAGTACTTC

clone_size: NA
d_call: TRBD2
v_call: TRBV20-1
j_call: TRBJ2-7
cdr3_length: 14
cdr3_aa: CSASRLAETYEQYF
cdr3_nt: TGCAGTGCTAGTAGACTAGCGGAGACCTACGAGCAGTACTTC

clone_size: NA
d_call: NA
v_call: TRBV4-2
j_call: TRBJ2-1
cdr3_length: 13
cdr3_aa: CASSQDLGNEQFF
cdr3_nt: TGTGCCAGCAGCCAAGATCTGGGAAATGAGCAGTTCTTC

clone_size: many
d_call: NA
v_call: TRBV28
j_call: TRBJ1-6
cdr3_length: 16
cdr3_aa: CASSFETGGRNSPLHF
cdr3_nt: TGTGCCAGCAGTTTCGAGACGGGGGGCAGGAATTCACCCCTCCACTTT

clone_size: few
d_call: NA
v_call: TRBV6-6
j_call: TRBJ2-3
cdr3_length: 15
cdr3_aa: CASSYTRGLTDTQYF
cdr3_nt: TGTGCCAGCAGTTACACCCGGGGGCTGACAGATACGCAGTATTTT

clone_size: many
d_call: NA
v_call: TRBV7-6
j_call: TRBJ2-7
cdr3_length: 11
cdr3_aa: CASSDLYEQYF
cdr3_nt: TGTGCCAGCTCCGACCTCTACGAGCAGTACTTC

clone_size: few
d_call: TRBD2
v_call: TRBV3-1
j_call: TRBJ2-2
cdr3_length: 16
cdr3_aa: CASSQGVLASGEELFF
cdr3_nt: TGTGCCAGCAGCCAAGGTGTACTAGCGAGCGGGGAGGAGCTGTTTTTT

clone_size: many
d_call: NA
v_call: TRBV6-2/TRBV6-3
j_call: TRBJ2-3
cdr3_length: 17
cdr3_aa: CASSYQVASVGPDTQYF
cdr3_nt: TGTGCCAGCAGTTACCAGGTGGCTAGCGTTGGTCCAGATACGCAGTATTTT

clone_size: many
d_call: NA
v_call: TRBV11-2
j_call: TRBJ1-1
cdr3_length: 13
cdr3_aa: CASSLQQHTEAFF
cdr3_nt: TGTGCCAGCAGCCTACAACAGCACACTGAAGCTTTCTTT

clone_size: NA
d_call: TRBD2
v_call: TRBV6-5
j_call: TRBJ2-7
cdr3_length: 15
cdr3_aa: CASSYGTSGRYEQYF
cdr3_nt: TGTGCCAGCAGTTACGGGACTAGCGGGAGATACGAGCAGTACTTC

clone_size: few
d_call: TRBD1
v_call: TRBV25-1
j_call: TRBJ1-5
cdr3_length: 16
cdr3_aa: CASSPRTGISNQPQHF
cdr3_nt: TGTGCCAGCAGTCCGCGGACAGGGATTAGCAATCAGCCCCAGCATTTT

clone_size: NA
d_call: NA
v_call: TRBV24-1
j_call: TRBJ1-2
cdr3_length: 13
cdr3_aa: CATSAAGAYGYTF
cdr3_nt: TGTGCCACCAGTGCCGCCGGTGCCTATGGCTACACCTTC

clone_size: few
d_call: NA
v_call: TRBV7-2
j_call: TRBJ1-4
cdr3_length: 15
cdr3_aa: CASSTYQGSGEKLFF
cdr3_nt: TGTGCCAGCAGCACTTATCAGGGGTCGGGTGAAAAACTGTTTTTT

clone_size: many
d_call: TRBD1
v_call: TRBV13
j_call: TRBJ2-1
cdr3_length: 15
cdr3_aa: CASSSQGAAPNEQFF
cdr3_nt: TGTGCCAGCAGCTCACAGGGGGCGGCCCCCAATGAGCAGTTCTTC

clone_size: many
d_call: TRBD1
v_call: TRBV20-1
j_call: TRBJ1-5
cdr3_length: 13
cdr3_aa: CSAQGQNNQPQHF
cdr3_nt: TGCAGTGCACAGGGACAGAACAATCAGCCCCAGCATTTT

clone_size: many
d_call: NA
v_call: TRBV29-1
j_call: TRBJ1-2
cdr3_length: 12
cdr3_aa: CSVETGFGGYTF
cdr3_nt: TGCAGCGTTGAAACAGGGTTTGGAGGCTACACCTTC

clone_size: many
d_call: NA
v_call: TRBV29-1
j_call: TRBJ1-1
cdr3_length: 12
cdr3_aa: CSVVSGNTEAFF
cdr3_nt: TGCAGCGTTGTCAGCGGGAACACTGAAGCTTTCTTT

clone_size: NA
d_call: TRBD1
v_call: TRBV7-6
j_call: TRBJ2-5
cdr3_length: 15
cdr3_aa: CASSKGTGREETQYF
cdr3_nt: TGTGCCAGCAGCAAAGGGACAGGGAGGGAAGAGACCCAGTACTTC

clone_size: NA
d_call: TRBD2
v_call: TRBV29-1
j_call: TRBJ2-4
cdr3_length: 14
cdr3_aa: CSAGTSGSINIQYF
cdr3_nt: TGCAGCGCAGGGACTAGCGGGAGCATCAACATTCAGTACTTC

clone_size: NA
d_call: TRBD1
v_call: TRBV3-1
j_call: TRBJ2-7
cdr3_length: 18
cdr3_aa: CASSRRNRDSQFFYEQYF
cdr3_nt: TGTGCCAGCAGCCGACGGAACCGGGACAGCCAATTCTTCTACGAGCAGTACTTC

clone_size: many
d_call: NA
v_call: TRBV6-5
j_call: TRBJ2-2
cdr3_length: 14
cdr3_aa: CASRTSRQIGELFF
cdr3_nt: TGTGCCAGCAGAACCTCCCGACAGATCGGGGAGCTGTTTTTT